These 17 T cell receptor beta chains share one sample of origin, sequenced in a study of blood T cell dynamics during melanoma immunotherapy. Generated by immunoSEQ multiplex PCR, the TCRdb table keeps only in-frame clones and is missing some. The sample includes about 10,000 clones, around 87% of them seen just once. As to time point: pre-treatment baseline. The material was blood, obtained from a patient treated with checkpoint blockade. The receptors here all came from a human donor with melanoma.

The table lists this clone with a count of one. The genes are TRBV29-1 and TRBJ1-3, with no clear D. Trimming stripped 7 bases from V and 0 bases from J, with 13 bases between. Germline CDR1 and CDR2: SQVTM and ANQGSEA. The CDR3 is 14 amino acids. The CDR3: CSGLVTNSGNTIYF. In DNA, the CDR3 is TGCAGCGGCCTAGTGACGAACTCTGGAAACACCATATATTTT.

V usage is TRBV5-6 and J usage is TRBJ2-7; D is unresolved. Germline lookup yields CDR1 SGHDT and CDR2 YYEEEE. Deletions cut 0 bases from V and 6 bases from J, with 10 bases between. The CDR3 has 13 residues. CDR3 amino acids: CASSLGSRREQYF. In DNA, the CDR3 is TGTGCCAGCAGCTTGGGCAGCCGACGCGAGCAGTACTTC.

The chain uses TRBV23-1 and TRBJ2-3; maybe TRBD1 (7 bases). TRBV23-1 is placed among ORFs of uncertain function. This CDR3 region has 14 residues. The CDR3 is CGGGGRSFTDTQYF. The CDR3 DNA reads as TGCGGAGGAGGGGGCAGATCCTTCACAGATACGCAGTATTTT.

This clone turned up a few times. The CDR3 loop is CASSLLDRTDTQYF. As DNA, the CDR3 is TGTGCCAGCAGCTTATTGGACAGGACAGATACGCAGTATTTT. The chain joins TRBV13 to TRBJ2-3; 7 positions agree with TRBD1. Germline CDR1 PRHDT, CDR2 FYEKMQ (reference sequence). J lost 3 bases, V lost 2 bases, and 2 bases had no gene match. This CDR3 spans 14 amino acids.

This clone was seen once. This chain joins TRBV10-2 and TRBJ2-1; D remains unclear. Germline values: CDR1 WSHSY, CDR2 SAAADI. The V gene lost 3 bases and the J gene lost 1 base, with 7 bases spanning the gap. This CDR3 contains 14 residues. CDR3 nucleotide sequence: TGCGCCAGCAGTGATAAACAATCCTACAATGAGCAGTTCTTC. This translates into CASSDKQSYNEQFF.

This chain uses TRBV7-2 with TRBJ2-2; TRBD1 agrees at 7 bases. V lost 2 bases, J lost 2 bases, and 5 bases stayed unmatched. The CDR3 totals 16 residues. The germline V gene encodes CDR1 SGHTA and CDR2 FQGNSA. The CDR3 sequence is CASSLYRGPNTGELFF. The CDR3 DNA follows: TGTGCCAGCAGCTTATACAGGGGACCAAACACCGGGGAGCTGTTTTTT.

This clone was seen just once. The chain combines TRBV5-1 with TRBJ1-3, with D tentatively TRBD1 (5 bases). From germline, CDR1 is SGHRS and CDR2 YFSETQ. The V end lost 0 bases, the J end lost 0 bases, and 13 bases lay between the germline ends. CDR3 size: 17 residues. The CDR3 protein is CASSLEGGGYSGNTIYF. In DNA, the CDR3 is TGCGCCAGCAGCTTGGAAGGCGGGGGGTACTCTGGAAACACCATATATTTT.

The CDR3 here is CASSLATAQREVWYF. Here the CDR3 DNA reads TGTGCCAGCAGCTTAGCTACGGCCCAGCGGGAGGTTTGGTATTTT. The chain joins TRBV7-9 to TRBJ2-3; 9 bases align to TRBD2. Germline CDR1 is SEHNR and CDR2 is FQNEAQ (reference sequence). The CDR3 length is 15 residues. V lost 0 bases, J lost 14 bases, and 12 bases stayed unmatched.

This chain uses TRBV7-2 with TRBJ1-6; TRBD1 matches at 7 bases. Unmatched junction bases numbered 7, after V lost 4 bases and J lost 10 bases. Germline loops: CDR1 SGHTA, CDR2 FQGNSA. The CDR3 is made up of 14 amino acids. The CDR3 region is CASSSGQRGSPLHF. CDR3 coding DNA: TGTGCCAGCAGCTCGGGACAGAGAGGCTCACCCCTCCACTTT.

This clone was detected only once. The CDR3 here is CASSEAGKTTNEKLFF. The CDR3 DNA reads TGTGCCAGCAGTGAAGCAGGCAAAACAACTAATGAAAAACTGTTTTTT. V is TRBV6-1 and J is TRBJ1-4; D remains ambiguous. Between the trimmed V and J ends, which lost 0 bases and 0 bases, there was a span of 8 bases. The CDR3 has 16 residues. The germline CDR1 and CDR2 sequences are MNHNS and SASEGT.

This sequence joins TRBV6-1 and TRBJ2-3; D not resolved. Germline-derived CDR1 and CDR2 are MNHNS and SASEGT. Trimming stripped 2 bases from V and 5 bases from J, with 5 bases between. The CDR3 is made up of 12 amino acids. CDR3 nucleotides: TGTGCCAGCAGTGAACGACAAGATACGCAGTATTTT. Its translation is CASSERQDTQYF.

The rearrangement joins TRBV11-2 to TRBJ2-4; 7 positions match TRBD2. Germline CDR1 reads SGHAT; CDR2 reads FQNNGV. The CDR3 has 13 residues. J was trimmed by 13 bases and V by 5 bases; bases with no gene match: 11. This CDR3 is CASSPSGGVGQYF. In DNA, the CDR3 is TGTGCCAGCAGCCCCTCGGGAGGAGTGGGGCAGTACTTC.

This clone was picked up a small number of times. The V gene is TRBV2, the J gene TRBJ2-7, with a weak D call TRBD1 (6 bases). Trimming pared 4 bases from V and 2 bases from J, leaving 15 bases between. The CDR3 contains 15 residues. In germline, CDR1 is SNHLY, CDR2 FYNNEI. CDR3 nucleotide sequence: TGTGCCAGCAGTGGCGGAGGACAGAGACCCTACGAGCAGTACTTC. Residues: CASSGGGQRPYEQYF.

The V gene is TRBV7-2, the J gene TRBJ1-2; D gene ambiguous. Germline V CDR1 and CDR2: SGHTA, FQGNSA. V was shortened by 1 base and J by 4 bases, with 16 bases between the two germline ends. This CDR3 region has 16 residues. The CDR3 protein is CASSLEGIGGTYGYTF. In nucleotides, the CDR3 is TGTGCCAGCAGCTTAGAAGGGATCGGCGGAACCTATGGCTACACCTTC.

This clone is a singleton in its sample. V usage is TRBV4-3 and J usage is TRBJ1-6; perhaps TRBD1 as D (6 bases). CDR1 is LGHNA and CDR2 is YSLEER in the germline V gene. Trimming shortened V by 0 bases and J by 7 bases, and 13 bases separated the two germline ends. This CDR3 spans 16 amino acids. The CDR3 nucleotides read TGCGCCAGCAGCCAAGATAGGGGGGGGAGGAATTCACCCCTCCACTTT. Translating it yields CASSQDRGGRNSPLHF.

V gene TRBV7-3 combines with J gene TRBJ2-7, with D perhaps TRBD2 (5 bases). Germline CDR1 and CDR2: SGHTA and FQGTGA. The CDR3 length is 10 residues. V was pared by 5 bases and J by 7 bases, with 6 bases between. The CDR3 DNA follows: TGTGCCAGCAGCCGGGGAGAGCAGTACTTC. Protein sequence: CASSRGEQYF.

This clone was recorded only once. V is TRBV7-9 and J is TRBJ2-2, with D possibly matching TRBD2 (9 bases). CDR1 and CDR2 from the germline V gene are SEHNR and FQNEAQ (reference sequence). This CDR3 comprises 18 residues. The V gene lost 8 bases and the J gene lost 0 bases, with 22 bases spanning the gap. CDR3 protein: CASGRRTGTSTNTGELFF. The DNA for the CDR3 is TGTGCCAGCGGCAGGCGGACAGGGACTAGCACGAACACCGGGGAGCTGTTTTTT.